This entry describes one T cell receptor (beta chain). Some clones are missing from TCRdb's copy, which holds only in-frame ones; the method was immunoSEQ multiplex PCR. The table records over 300,000 clones, 70% to 90% of them present only once. The J segment lost 7 bases and the V segment lost 5 bases, leaving 9 bases of the junction unmatched. The CDR3 is 16 residues long. Germline V gene lookup returns CDR1 SNHLY and CDR2 FYNNEI. This sample was taken from a study of blood T cell repertoires in COVID-19. Background on the study: The analysed material was cDNA or gDNA that came from T cells, B-cell-depleted T cells, or PBMCs.

The sequence was collected from a woman aged 18-29 years who had recovered from COVID-19. The sequenced material came from PBMCs or T cells enriched from blood (not recorded which). V gene TRBV2 combines with J gene TRBJ1-4; 11 positions agree with TRBD1. The CDR3 spells CASSRTGGGTGEKLFF. In nucleotides, the CDR3 is TGTGCCAGCAGTCGGACAGGGGGCGGTACTGGTGAAAAACTGTTTTTT.